This T cell receptor beta chain is from a study of blood T cell repertoires in COVID-19. Whole-study context: Acute and convalescent COVID-19 samples came from the United States, Italy and Spain. PBMCs, B-cell-depleted T cells, or T cells were the source of the cDNA or gDNA that made up the material.

This CDR3 contains 17 residues. V gave up 0 bases and J gave up 2 bases; unmatched junction bases: 5. Germline V gene lookup returns CDR1 SGHVS and CDR2 FQNEAQ. This clone was detected only once. Per the original data handling: Amplification with reference gene primers provided the estimates of nucleated cell counts. Measured with immunoSEQ multiplex PCR; TCRdb has only the in-frame clones, and not every one. The DNA was the basis for D and trimming; V, J and clone size are from that table. The sample includes approximately 220,000 clones, approximately 82% of them seen just once. The V and J genes are TRBV7-8 and TRBJ2-5; 11 bases are shared with TRBD2. The receptor was derived from a woman aged 45-65 years with acute or convalescent COVID-19. Sequenced sample: peripheral blood. The CDR3 nucleotides read TGTGCCAGCAGCTTAGCTCCGGGACTAGCGGAACAAGAGACCCAGTACTTC. This encodes CASSLAPGLAEQETQYF.